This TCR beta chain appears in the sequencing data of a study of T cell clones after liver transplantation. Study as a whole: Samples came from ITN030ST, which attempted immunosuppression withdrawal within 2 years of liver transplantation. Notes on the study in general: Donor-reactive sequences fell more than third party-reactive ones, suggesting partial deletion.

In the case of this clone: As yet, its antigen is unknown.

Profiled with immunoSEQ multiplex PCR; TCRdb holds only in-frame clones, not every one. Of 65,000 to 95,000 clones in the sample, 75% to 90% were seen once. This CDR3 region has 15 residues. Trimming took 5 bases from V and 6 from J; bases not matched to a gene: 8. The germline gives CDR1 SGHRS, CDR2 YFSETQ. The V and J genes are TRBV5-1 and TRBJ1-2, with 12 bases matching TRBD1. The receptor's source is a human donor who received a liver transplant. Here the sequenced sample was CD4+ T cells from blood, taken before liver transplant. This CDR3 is CASRDRDRGLDGYTF. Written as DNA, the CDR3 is TGCGCCAGCAGGGACCGGGACAGGGGGCTAGATGGCTACACCTTC.